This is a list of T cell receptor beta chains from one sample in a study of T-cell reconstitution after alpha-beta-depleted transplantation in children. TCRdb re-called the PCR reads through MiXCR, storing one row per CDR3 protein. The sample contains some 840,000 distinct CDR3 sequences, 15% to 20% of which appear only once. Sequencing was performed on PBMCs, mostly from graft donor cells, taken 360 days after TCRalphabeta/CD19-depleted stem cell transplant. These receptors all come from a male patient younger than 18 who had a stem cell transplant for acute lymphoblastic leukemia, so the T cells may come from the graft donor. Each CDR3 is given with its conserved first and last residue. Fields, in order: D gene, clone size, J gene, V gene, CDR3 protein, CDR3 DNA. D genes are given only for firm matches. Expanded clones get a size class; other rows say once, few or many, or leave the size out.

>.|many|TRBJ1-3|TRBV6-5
CASSYSQLGNTIYF
TGTGCCAGCAGTTATTCTCAGCTTGGAAACACCATATATTTT
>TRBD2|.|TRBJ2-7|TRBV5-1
CASSLEARGSSYEQYF
TGCGCCAGCAGCTTGGAGGCCCGCGGGAGCTCCTACGAGCAGTACTTC
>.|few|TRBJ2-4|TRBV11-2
CASSLSRGTKNIQYF
TGTGCCAGCAGCTTATCCCGGGGCACTAAAAACATTCAGTACTTC
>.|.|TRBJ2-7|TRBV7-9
CASSLATRLYEQYF
TGTGCCAGCAGCTTAGCGACTAGACTCTACGAGCAGTACTTC
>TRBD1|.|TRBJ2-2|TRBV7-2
CASSTRTGSTGELFF
TGTGCCAGCAGCACTCGGACAGGGTCCACCGGGGAGCTGTTTTTT
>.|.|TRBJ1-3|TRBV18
CASSPQAGNGNTIYF
TGTGCCAGCTCACCACAAGCAGGGAACGGAAACACCATATATTTT
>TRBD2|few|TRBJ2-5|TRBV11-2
CASRQLAGETQYF
TGTGCCAGCAGGCAACTAGCGGGAGAGACCCAGTACTTC
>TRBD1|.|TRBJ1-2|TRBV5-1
CASSDDRGGGYGYTF
TGCGCCAGCAGCGATGACAGGGGAGGAGGTTATGGCTACACCTTC
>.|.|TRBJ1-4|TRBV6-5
CASSPTVTNEKLFF
TGTGCCAGCAGTCCTACAGTAACTAATGAAAAACTGTTTTTT
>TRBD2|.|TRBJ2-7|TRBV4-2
CASSQWEGLLYEQYF
TGTGCCAGCAGCCAGTGGGAGGGCCTCCTCTACGAGCAGTACTTC
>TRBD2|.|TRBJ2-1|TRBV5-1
CASSGGLAGTYNEQFF
TGCGCCAGCAGCGGGGGACTAGCGGGAACCTACAATGAGCAGTTCTTC
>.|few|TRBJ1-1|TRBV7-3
CASSLIGRGDEAFF
TGTGCCAGCAGCTTAATAGGCAGGGGAGATGAAGCTTTCTTT
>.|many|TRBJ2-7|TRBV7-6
CASSPGDSYEQYF
TGTGCCAGCAGCCCGGGGGACTCCTACGAGCAGTACTTC
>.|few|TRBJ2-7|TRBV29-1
CSVGTPAYEQYF
TGCAGCGTTGGGACACCTGCCTACGAGCAGTACTTC
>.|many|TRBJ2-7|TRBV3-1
CASSQGTLVAYEQYF
TGTGCCAGCAGCCAAGGGACATTGGTAGCCTACGAGCAGTACTTC
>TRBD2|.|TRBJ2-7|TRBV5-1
CASSSKGLADYEQYF
TGCGCCAGCAGCAGCAAGGGACTAGCGGACTACGAGCAGTACTTC
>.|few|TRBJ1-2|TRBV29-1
CSVPLRAGERDGYTF
TGCAGCGTTCCTCTAAGGGCAGGCGAGCGGGATGGCTACACCTTC
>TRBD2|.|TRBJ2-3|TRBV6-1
CASRGEVGRTSGSTDTQYF
TGTGCCAGCAGGGGAGAGGTCGGGCGGACTAGCGGTAGCACAGATACGCAGTATTTT
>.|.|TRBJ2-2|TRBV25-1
CASSVPRGHHTGELFF
TGTGCCAGCAGTGTCCCCAGGGGACACCACACCGGGGAGCTGTTTTTT
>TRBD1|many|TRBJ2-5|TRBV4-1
CASSPDRGEETQYF
TGCGCCAGCAGCCCGGACAGGGGTGAGGAGACCCAGTACTTC